The present TCR beta chain was sequenced within a study of CD8 T cells in ankylosing spondylitis. Study results and limitations: Previous work reported some of these motif variants in the synovial fluid and blood of reactive arthritis.

The ends were cut back, 2 bases at V and 5 bases at J, with 16 bases in the middle. The germline gives CDR1 SGHRS, CDR2 YFSETQ. The CDR3 is 15 amino acids. This clonotype came up many times. The antigen is unknown. Preparation of TCR beta libraries was done by quantitative 5'-RACE with molecular barcodes. TCRdb redid the calling of the 5' RACE reads with MiXCR, one entry per CDR3 protein. The sample records about 160,000 distinct CDR3 sequences, 18% being singletons. The sequence came from a male donor with ankylosing spondylitis or in good health (not recorded which). Sequenced material: blood, either unsorted or a sorted T cell fraction (not recorded which). The chain has TRBV5-1 and TRBJ2-5, with a possible D match to TRBD2 (6 bases). The CDR3 region has the DNA TGCGCCAGCAGCTTAGGACTACTTCTAGATGAGACCCAGTACTTC. This codes for CASSLGLLLDETQYF.